The clone carrying this TCR delta chain has a handful of counts. The junction had 9 bases not matched to a gene; V was cut back by 0 bases and J by 4 bases. The CDR3 has 17 residues. Germline V gene lookup returns CDR1 GEAIGNYY and CDR2 EKD. TCRdb redid clone calling on the RT-PCR reads using CATT. The table lists some 2,000 delta-chain clones, roughly 5.9% of them singletons. This sample is part of a study of gamma-delta T cells after stem cell transplantation. The chain uses TRDV2 and TRDJ1, with 11 positions matching TRDD3. Sequenced sample: gamma-delta T cells. This TCR was recovered from a human donor. It is not recorded whose cells these are; they may come from a transplant donor. CDR3 sequence reads: CACDTVMGDTRGDKLIF. CDR3 bases: TGTGCCTGTGACACCGTAATGGGGGATACGCGGGGCGATAAACTCATCTTT.